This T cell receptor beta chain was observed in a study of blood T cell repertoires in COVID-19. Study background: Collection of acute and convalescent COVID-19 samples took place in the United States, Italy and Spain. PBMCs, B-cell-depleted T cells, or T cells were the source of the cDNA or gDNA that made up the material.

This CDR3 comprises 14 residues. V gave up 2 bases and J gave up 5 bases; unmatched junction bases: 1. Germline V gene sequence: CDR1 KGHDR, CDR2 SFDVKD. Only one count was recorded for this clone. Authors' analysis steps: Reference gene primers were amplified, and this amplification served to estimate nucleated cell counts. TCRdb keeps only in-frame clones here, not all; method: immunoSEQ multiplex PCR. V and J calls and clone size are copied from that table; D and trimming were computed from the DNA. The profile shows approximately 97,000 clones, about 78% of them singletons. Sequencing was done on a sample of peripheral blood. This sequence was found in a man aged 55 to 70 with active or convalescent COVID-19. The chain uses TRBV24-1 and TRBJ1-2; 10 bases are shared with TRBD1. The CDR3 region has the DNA TGTGCCACCAGTGATTCGGGACAGGGGTATGGCTACACCTTC. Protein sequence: CATSDSGQGYGYTF.